This TCR beta chain comes out of a study of blood T cell repertoires in COVID-19. As for the study in general: The samples span acute and convalescent COVID-19 from the United States, Italy and Spain. Sources were T cells, B-cell-depleted T cells, or PBMCs; the material itself was cDNA or gDNA.

Original data processing: Amplified reference gene primers provided the basis for estimating nucleated cell counts. Repertoires were generated with immunoSEQ multiplex PCR, while TCRdb's copy carries only in-frame clones and drops some. That table supplies the V and J calls and clone size; D and trimming were determined from the DNA. The data show roughly 150,000 clones, around 75% seen once. This clonotype was sampled from a woman of 80 years or more with acute or convalescent COVID-19. Input material: peripheral blood.

CDR3: CASSQGNAGFYEQYF. As DNA, the CDR3 is TGCGCCAGCAGCCAAGGTAATGCAGGATTCTACGAGCAGTACTTC. V gene TRBV4-1 combines with J gene TRBJ2-7; no clear D. Trimming took 1 base from V and 3 from J, leaving 13 bases between them. This CDR3 has 15 amino acids. Germline V gene sequence: CDR1 MGHRA, CDR2 YSYEKL.